This TCR beta chain was identified during a study of human T cells and chemical hapten exposure. Using its own MiXCR run on the RACE reads, TCRdb lists one record per CDR3 protein. The sample carries over 300,000 distinct CDR3 sequences, roughly 5% recorded once. Stated time point: pre-sensitization, week 0. Described treatment: therapeutic diphenylcyclopropenone sensitization with weekly scalp DPC. Blood was collected ahead of every patch test applied. This clonotype was detected ten times or more. The source of this sequence is a woman between 50 and 59 years old with alopecia areata. Some clones in this sample may be carry-over from other donors' samples. Sequences were derived from whole blood, sampled in connection with sensitization to the hapten diphenylcyclopropenone (DPC).

The CDR3 coding sequence is TGTGCTAGTGGCCCGGGACTAGCGGGGAGGATTCAGTACTTC. This gives the protein CASGPGLAGRIQYF. V gene TRBV12-5 combines with J gene TRBJ2-4, with 13 bases lining up with TRBD2. V lost 6 bases and J lost 10; bases outside the gene matches: 6. Germline CDR1 is LGHNT and CDR2 is FRNRAP. The CDR3 contains 14 residues.